This T cell receptor beta chain was captured in a study of blood T cell repertoires in COVID-19. The CDR3 has 12 residues. The V gene's germline CDR1 is SEHNR and CDR2 FQNEAQ (reference sequence). V dropped 10 bases and J dropped 3 bases, with 9 bases sitting between them. Generated by immunoSEQ multiplex PCR, the TCRdb table keeps only in-frame clones and is missing some. The repertoire includes 200,000 to 300,000 clones, roughly 86% of them detected once, and under 9% sits in the top ten. Source material: peripheral blood. The J gene is TRBJ2-2, the V gene TRBV7-9; D call uncertain. This clonotype was obtained from a woman in her 70s with active or convalescent COVID-19. CDR3 DNA: TGTGCCAATGACAAGCACACCGGGGAGCTGTTTTTT. Protein sequence: CANDKHTGELFF. Combining the CDR3 with reference TRBV7-9 and TRBJ2-2 gives the whole variable domain DTGVSQNPRHKITKRGQNVTFRCDPISEHNRLYWYRQTLGQGPEFLTYFQNEAQLEKSRLLSDRFSAERPKGSFSTLEIQRTEQGDSAMYLCANDKHTGELFFGEGSRLTVL.